This T cell receptor (beta chain) stems from a study of cytotoxic CD8 clonotypes in ibrutinib-treated CLL. Method: immunoSEQ multiplex PCR; TCRdb's copy keeps in-frame clones and lacks some. The table shows around 250,000 clones, with under 75% occurring only once. This clone was recorded many times. The identical CDR3 is also encoded by other nucleotide sequences in the sample. The sequence was collected from a human donor with chronic lymphocytic leukemia. The source material was PBMCs, sampled after 24 months of ibrutinib treatment.

The CDR3 sequence: CASSLKGGDEQYF. The DNA for the CDR3 is TGTGCCAGCAGCCTTAAGGGGGGCGACGAGCAGTACTTC. The chain combines TRBV7-3 with TRBJ2-7; D tentatively fits TRBD1 or TRBD2 (6 bases each). The V end was cut by 5 bases, the J end by 5 bases, with 13 bases between. Germline assignment: CDR1 SGHTA and CDR2 FQGTGA. The CDR3 runs to 13 residues.